The clone carrying this TCR beta chain has a count of ten or more. 5'RACE with 10-nucleotide random UMIs produced the cDNA. TCRdb re-derived calls from the 5' RACE reads in MiXCR, one entry per CDR3 protein. The sample has tens of thousands of distinct CDR3 sequences, around a tenth seen once. These data belong to a study of neurological immune-mediated disorders. Trimming removed 6 bases from V and 7 bases from J; junction bases left unmatched: 6. Germline CDR1 reads SGHRS; CDR2 reads YFSETQ. This CDR3 has 13 residues. Material: PBMCs. The genes are TRBV5-1 and TRBJ1-2; 10 nucleotides match TRBD1. The clonotype was recovered from a woman aged 30 to 39 with HTLV-1-associated myelopathy (HAM/TSP). CDR3 DNA: TGCGCCAGCACTCCGGGACAGGGGTCTGGCTACACCTTC. This translates into CASTPGQGSGYTF.